Below, one T cell receptor (beta chain) is given with its context. This sequence is one base from a far larger clone and is likely a read error. Alpha- and beta-chain coverage of first-strand cDNA came from TRAV- and TRBV-specific primers. The authors ran around 22 PCR cycles to amplify TCRs with a constant-region primer and V-primer adapter. Amplification of isolated mRNA was accomplished via in vitro transcription. TCRdb redid the calling of the reads with MiXCR, one entry per CDR3 protein. The top ten hold about 5.9% of the sample, which has approximately 89,000 distinct CDR3 sequences, 18% seen once. Described time point: before trial treatment. Every donor's regimen consisted of nivolumab, ipilimumab, aspirin, low-dose cyclophosphamide and low-dose radiotherapy. The presence of advanced solid tumors lacking tumor-infiltrating lymphocytes characterized eligible patients. The sample comes from a study of low-dose radiotherapy and immunotherapy resistance in tumors. Study as a whole: Dosing for Cohort 2 consisted of 1 Gy per fraction every two weeks, reaching a total of 13 Gy over 26 weeks.

The CDR3 consists of 13 residues. V was trimmed by 5 bases and J by 7 bases, leaving 16 bases between them. Germline CDR1 is SGHRS and CDR2 is YFSETQ. The gene calls are TRBV5-1 and TRBJ2-7; D unresolved. The sample was PBMCs, taken before treatment. The TCR was taken from a male donor with prostate cancer. CDR3 amino acids: CASSGPSYNEQYF. For the CDR3, the DNA is TGCGCCAGCAGTGGACCCTCATACAATGAGCAGTACTTC.